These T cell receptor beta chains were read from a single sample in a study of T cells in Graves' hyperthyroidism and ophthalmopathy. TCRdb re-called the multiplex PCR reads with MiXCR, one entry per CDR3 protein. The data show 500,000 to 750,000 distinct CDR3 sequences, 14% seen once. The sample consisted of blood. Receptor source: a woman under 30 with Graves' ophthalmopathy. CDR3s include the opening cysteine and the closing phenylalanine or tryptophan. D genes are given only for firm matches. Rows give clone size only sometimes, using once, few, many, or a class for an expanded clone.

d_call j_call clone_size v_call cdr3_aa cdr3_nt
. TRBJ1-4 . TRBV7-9 CASSSLAGINEKLFF TGTGCCAGCAGCTCCCTTGCAGGGATTAATGAAAAACTGTTTTTT
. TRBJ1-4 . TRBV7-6 CASSPDGNEKLFF TGTGCCAGCTCTCCCGACGGCAATGAAAAACTGTTTTTT
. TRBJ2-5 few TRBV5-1 CASSLESGLKQETQYF TGCGCCAGCAGCTTGGAGTCAGGGCTCAAACAAGAGACCCAGTACTTC
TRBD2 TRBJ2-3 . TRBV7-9 CASSPAGLAGLADTQYF TGTGCCAGCAGCCCGGCCGGGCTAGCGGGTCTCGCAGATACGCAGTATTTT
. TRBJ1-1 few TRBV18 CASSPLGTWNTEAFF TGTGCCAGCTCACCCCTCGGGACTTGGAACACTGAAGCTTTCTTT
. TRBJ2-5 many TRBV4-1 CASSQDRARQETQYF TGCGCCAGCAGCCAAGATCGGGCTCGCCAAGAGACCCAGTACTTC
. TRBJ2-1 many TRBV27 CASSLGMGYNEQFF TGTGCCAGCAGTTTGGGCATGGGGTACAATGAGCAGTTCTTC
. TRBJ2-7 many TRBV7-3 CASSLTRSNEQYF TGTGCCAGCAGCTTAACTCGAAGCAACGAGCAGTACTTC
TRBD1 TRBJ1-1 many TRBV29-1 CSGWTGPEAFF TGCAGCGGATGGACAGGGCCTGAAGCTTTCTTT
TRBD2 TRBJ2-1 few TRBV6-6 CASSYWGDSGRFSGENEQFF TGTGCCAGCAGTTACTGGGGGGATAGCGGGAGGTTCTCGGGCGAAAATGAGCAGTTCTTC
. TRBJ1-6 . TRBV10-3 CAISERGPRDSPLHF TGTGCCATCAGTGAGCGGGGGCCCCGGGATTCACCCCTCCACTTT
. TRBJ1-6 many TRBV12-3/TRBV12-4 CASSPAHTGNYNSPLHF TGTGCCAGCAGTCCGGCCCACACAGGGAACTATAATTCACCCCTCCACTTT
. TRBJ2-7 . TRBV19 CASSMIAGQAPYEQYF TGTGCCAGTAGTATGATAGCGGGACAGGCTCCCTACGAGCAGTACTTC
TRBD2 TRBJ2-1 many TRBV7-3 CASSIQDSGTKQFF TGTGCCAGCAGCATCCAAGACTCCGGGACTAAGCAGTTCTTC
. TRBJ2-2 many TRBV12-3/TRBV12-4 CASSRGTQNTGELFF TGTGCCAGCAGTCGCGGGACACAGAACACCGGGGAGCTGTTTTTT
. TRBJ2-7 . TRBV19 CASSLGQPSDEQYF TGTGCCAGTAGCCTCGGACAGCCTTCCGACGAGCAGTACTTC